Listed here are 6 T cell receptor beta chains from one sample, sequenced in a study of shared clonotypes between healthy human individuals (TCRdb year 2020). Libraries came from the immunoSEQ multiplex PCR assay. The clones in this table, taken by TCRdb from immuneACCESS, are in-frame only. Not every clone is retained; where verified, under half of the shortfall comes from an unresolved V gene, and the cause of the rest is unknown. This sample comprises about 470,000 clones, around 75% of them detected only once. The ten largest clones represent roughly an eighth of the sample. The sample was PBMCs. Source of these receptors: a woman in her forties in good health. Some clones in this sample may be carry-over from other donors' samples.

The chain joins TRBV19 to TRBJ2-3; D is undetermined. The V gene lost 1 base and the J gene lost 4 bases, with 15 bases spanning the gap. The CDR3 is 16 amino acids. The germline V gene encodes CDR1 LNHDA and CDR2 SQIVND (reference sequence). CDR3 residues: CASSIAPSRVPDTQYF. CDR3 coding DNA: TGTGCCAGTAGTATAGCCCCTAGTAGGGTACCAGATACGCAGTATTTT.

V and J are TRBV30 and TRBJ2-3, with TRBD2 as a possible D gene (6 bases). CDR1 and CDR2 from the germline V gene are GTSNPN and SVGIG (reference sequence). V was pared by 3 bases and J by 4 bases, with 11 bases between. CDR3 length: 13 amino acids. The CDR3: CAWSAGYADTQYF. CDR3 nucleotide sequence: TGTGCCTGGAGCGCGGGGTACGCAGATACGCAGTATTTT.

V usage is TRBV15 and J usage is TRBJ2-7; D unresolved. This CDR3 has 15 residues. Germline CDR1 is LNHNV and CDR2 is YYDKDF (reference sequence). V was shortened by 1 base and J by 1 base, with 11 bases between the two germline ends. CDR3 in amino acids: CATSRGRFESYEQYF. Written as DNA, the CDR3 is TGTGCCACCAGCAGAGGCAGGTTCGAATCCTACGAGCAGTACTTC.

The gene calls are TRBV6-5 and TRBJ2-7; 13 bases are a match to TRBD2. Germline trimming cut 4 bases from V and 6 bases from J; bases unmatched to any gene: 6. The germline gives CDR1 MNHEY, CDR2 SVGAGI. The CDR3 has 15 residues. CDR3 in amino acids: CASSSRLAGGREQYF. DNA of the CDR3: TGTGCCAGCAGTTCTAGACTAGCGGGAGGACGCGAGCAGTACTTC.

The gene calls are TRBV11-3 and TRBJ2-1; the D gene is possibly TRBD2 (6 bases). The germline gives CDR1 SGHNT, CDR2 YENEEA. The germline V and J ends were trimmed by 6 bases and 2 bases, with 14 bases remaining between them. The CDR3 totals 15 residues. The CDR3, as DNA: TGTGCCAGCAGTCCTATGGGGGGAACCTACAATGAGCAGTTCTTC. Protein product: CASSPMGGTYNEQFF.

This chain links TRBV28 with TRBJ2-5; D possibly matches TRBD1 or TRBD2 (5 bases each). This CDR3 spans 15 amino acids. V shed 2 bases and J shed 0 bases, with 10 bases lying between them. Germline CDR1 and CDR2: MDHEN and SYDVKM. The CDR3 DNA reads as TGTGCCAGCAGTTTACGGGGACGGCACCAAGAGACCCAGTACTTC. As protein: CASSLRGRHQETQYF.